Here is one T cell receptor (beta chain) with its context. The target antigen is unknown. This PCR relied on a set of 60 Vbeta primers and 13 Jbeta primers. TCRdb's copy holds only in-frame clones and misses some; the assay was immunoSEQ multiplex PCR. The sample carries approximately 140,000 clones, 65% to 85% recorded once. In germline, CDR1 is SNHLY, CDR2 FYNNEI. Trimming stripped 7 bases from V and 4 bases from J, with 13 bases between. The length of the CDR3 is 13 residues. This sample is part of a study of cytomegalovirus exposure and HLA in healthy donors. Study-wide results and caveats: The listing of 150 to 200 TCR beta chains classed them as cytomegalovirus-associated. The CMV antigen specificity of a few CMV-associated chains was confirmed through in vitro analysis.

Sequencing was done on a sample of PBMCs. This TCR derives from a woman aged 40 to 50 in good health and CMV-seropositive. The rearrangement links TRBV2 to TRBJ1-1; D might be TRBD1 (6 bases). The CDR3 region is CASNRDLGTEAFF. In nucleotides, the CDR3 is TGTGCCAGCAACAGGGATTTAGGCACTGAAGCTTTCTTT.